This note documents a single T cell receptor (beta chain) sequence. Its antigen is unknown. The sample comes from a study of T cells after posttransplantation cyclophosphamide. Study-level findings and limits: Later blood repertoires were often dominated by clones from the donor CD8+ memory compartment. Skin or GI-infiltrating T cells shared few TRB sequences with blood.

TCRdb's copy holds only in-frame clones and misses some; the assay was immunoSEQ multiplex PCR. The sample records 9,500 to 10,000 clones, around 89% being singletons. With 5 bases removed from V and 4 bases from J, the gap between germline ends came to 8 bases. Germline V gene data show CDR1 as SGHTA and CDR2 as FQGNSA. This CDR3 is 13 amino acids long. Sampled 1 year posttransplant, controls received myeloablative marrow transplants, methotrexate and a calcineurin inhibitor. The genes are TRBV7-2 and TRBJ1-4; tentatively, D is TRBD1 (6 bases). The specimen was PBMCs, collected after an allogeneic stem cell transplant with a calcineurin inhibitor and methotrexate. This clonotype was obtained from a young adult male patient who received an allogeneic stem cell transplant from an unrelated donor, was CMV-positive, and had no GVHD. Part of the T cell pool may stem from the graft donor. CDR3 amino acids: CASSGQYNEKLFF. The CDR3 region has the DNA TGTGCCAGCAGCGGACAGTATAATGAAAAACTGTTTTTT.